This T cell receptor (beta chain) is from a study of regulatory T cells in long-lasting Graves disease. Study information: Newly diagnosed Graves' patients had under 3 months of antithyroid drugs.

At least ten counts were recorded for this clonotype. Its specificity is unknown. Study findings and constraints: Segments TRBV28, TRBJ1-2 and TRBJ2-5 showed preferential usage in persistent disease.

Time point: newly diagnosed GD, antithyroid drugs for less than 3 months. Isolated PBMC RNA provided the starting material for the TCR library. HTBI primers from iRepertoire and Arm-PCR of CDR3 regions yielded the TCR beta libraries. TCRdb reanalysed the multiplex PCR reads using MiXCR and keeps one entry per CDR3 protein. Seen here are a few hundred thousand distinct CDR3 sequences, around a sixth observed once, and the top ten hold about 15%. The CDR3 runs 11 residues. V gave up 9 bases and J gave up 8 bases, with 13 bases separating them. These records were also assigned to another study, of T cells in Graves' hyperthyroidism and ophthalmopathy. From that study: The diagnostic basis comprised clinical symptoms, serum thyroxine and TRAb, thyroid ultrasound and orbital computed tomography.

The V gene is TRBV12-3 or TRBV12-4, the J gene TRBJ1-1; perhaps TRBD1 as D (6 bases). Sample: peripheral blood mononuclear cells (PBMCs), taken at new diagnosis, from a patient treated with antithyroid drugs. The clonotype originates from a woman aged 30 to 39 with Graves disease. The CDR3 here is CASIEGGEAFF. In DNA, the CDR3 is TGTGCCAGTATTGAGGGGGGCGAAGCTTTCTTT.